The 8 T cell receptor beta chains reported below all come from one sample, sequenced in a study of cytomegalovirus exposure and HLA in healthy donors (dated by TCRdb to 2016 to 2017). Libraries were made using the immunoSEQ multiplex PCR assay. For the multiplex PCR, a mixture combining 60 forward primers for TCR Vbeta segments and 13 reverse primers for TCR Jbeta segments was used. TCRdb took over this immuneACCESS table, retaining in-frame rearrangements with V and J assigned. Such tables are incomplete; in checked studies, under half of the missing clones stem from an unresolved V gene, and the remainder is unexplained. The table for this sample lists approximately 150,000 clones; approximately 82% of them were counted only once. The ten largest make up 4% to 5.5% of the sample. The sample comprised PBMCs. These receptors were obtained from a male donor in good health and CMV-seronegative.

V and J are TRBV4-1 and TRBJ1-6; 8 bases are a match to TRBD1. The junction had 3 bases not matched to a gene; V was cut back by 2 bases and J by 6 bases. From germline, CDR1 is MGHRA and CDR2 YSYEKL. The CDR3 runs to 15 residues. The CDR3 sequence is CASSQTTGGNSPLHF. CDR3 DNA: TGCGCCAGCAGCCAAACTACAGGGGGTAATTCACCCCTCCACTTT.

This clone was recorded only once. This rearrangement joins TRBV7-9 to TRBJ2-7; no reliable D call. With 1 base removed from V and 9 bases from J, the gap between germline ends came to 7 bases. The germline CDR1 and CDR2 sequences are SEHNR and FQNEAQ (reference sequence). This CDR3 is 11 amino acids long. CDR3 protein: CASSLDFGQYF. CDR3 nucleotide sequence: TGTGCCAGCAGCTTAGATTTCGGGCAGTACTTC.

The sample holds a few counts of this clone. This chain joins TRBV28 and TRBJ2-4, with 7 bases identical to TRBD1. After removal of 8 bases from V and 10 bases from J, the junction contained 8 bases not matched to a gene. CDR1 is MDHEN, CDR2 SYDVKM, per germline. This CDR3 contains 12 residues. CDR3 sequence (DNA): TGTGCCAGCCGAGACACAGGGGAGATTCAGTACTTC. Translated: CASRDTGEIQYF.

There are a few counts of this clone. The chain uses TRBV5-6 and TRBJ1-1, with D maybe TRBD1 (6 bases). Germline assignment: CDR1 SGHDT and CDR2 YYEEEE. The CDR3 runs to 14 residues. V gave up 2 bases and J gave up 2 bases, with 10 bases separating them. Here the CDR3 DNA reads TGTGCCAGCAGCTTTCAGGGGTTTAACACTGAAGCTTTCTTT. Protein: CASSFQGFNTEAFF.

The chain joins TRBV10-3 to TRBJ2-3; 9 bases align to TRBD2. CDR1 is ENHRY and CDR2 is SYGVKD in the germline V gene. V lost 2 bases and J lost 1; bases outside the gene matches: 16. CDR3 length: 20 amino acids. CDR3 amino acids: CAISEQTGRRASGGTDTQYF. The CDR3 coding sequence is TGTGCCATCAGTGAGCAGACAGGGAGGAGGGCTAGCGGGGGCACAGATACGCAGTATTTT.

In its sample, this clone was seen a few times. J is TRBJ1-1 and V is TRBV5-4, with 10 bases aligning to TRBD1. Germline values: CDR1 SGHNT, CDR2 YYREEE (reference sequence). The CDR3 contains 16 residues. After removal of 0 bases from V and 5 bases from J, the junction contained 7 bases not matched to a gene. CDR3 DNA sequence: TGTGCCAGCAGCTTGGCCAGGACAGGGGGTAGGACTGAAGCTTTCTTT. It specifies CASSLARTGGRTEAFF. Looking up the rest from reference TRBV5-4 and TRBJ1-1 gives the full variable domain: ETGVTQSPTHLIKTRGQQVTLRCSSQSGHNTVSWYQQALGQGPQFIFQYYREEENGRGNFPPRFSGLQFPNYSSELNVNALELDDSALYLCASSLARTGGRTEAFFGQGTRLTVV.

The gene calls are TRBV5-1 and TRBJ2-7; D is uncertain. The V gene's germline CDR1 is SGHRS and CDR2 YFSETQ. The V gene lost 4 bases and the J gene lost 3 bases, with 5 bases spanning the gap. The CDR3 extends over 11 amino acids. The CDR3 protein is CASSLYYEQYF. DNA of the CDR3: TGCGCCAGCAGCCTATACTACGAGCAGTACTTC.

V is TRBV30 and J is TRBJ1-5; the D is unclear. Trimming took 4 bases from V and 0 from J, leaving 7 bases between them. Germline V gives CDR1 GTSNPN, CDR2 SVGIG (reference sequence). CDR3 length: 13 residues. For the CDR3, the DNA is TGTGCCTGGAACGGCGGTAGCAATCAGCCCCAGCATTTT. The encoded protein is CAWNGGSNQPQHF.